The T cell receptor (beta chain) under discussion was sequenced for a study of T cells in Graves' hyperthyroidism and ophthalmopathy (dated by TCRdb to about 2019). For context, the study as a whole: Peripheral blood samples were taken at initial diagnosis, before any treatment was given. A discovery cohort of about a hundred patients, about 44 with Graves' ophthalmopathy and roughly 59 with stable Graves' hyperthyroidism, was used to find distinguishing TCR V-J signatures. An independent validation cohort of around 19 hyperthyroidism patients and more than 15 patients who later progressed to ophthalmopathy tested prospective prediction of ophthalmopathy. The approximately 98 discovery patients were randomly divided into training and test sets at a 7:3 ratio. In over five Graves' hyperthyroidism patients, the study also compared T-cell repertoires from thyroid tissue with T-cell repertoires from blood. After sampling, hyperthyroidism patients received methimazole starting at 30 mg daily, and ophthalmopathy patients received high-dose intravenous methylprednisolone. TCR Vbeta CDR3 sequencing of 140 or so peripheral blood samples (more than 40 ophthalmopathy, under 80 hyperthyroidism and about 17 progressor patients) is reported in the paper.

A patient counted as having stable Graves' hyperthyroidism if no progression to ophthalmopathy occurred over 18 months of follow-up. The hyperthyroidism patients were between 18 and 65 years old and newly diagnosed, with a disease duration of less than 2 months. The study excluded patients with uncontrolled infections, other autoimmune diseases, pregnancy or lactation. Diagnoses relied on clinical symptoms, serum thyroxine and TRAb, thyroid ultrasound and orbital computed tomography. Ficoll-Paque density gradient centrifugation was used to isolate PBMCs from around 9.1 ml of fresh peripheral blood. Total RNA was extracted with Trizol reagent, and quality was checked on an Agilent 2100 Bioanalyzer. This clonotype was seen many times. Its antigen is not yet known. Per-base qualities were not stored, and no clone one base away is much larger. V loses 7 bases, J loses 5 bases, and the germline ends lie 10 bases apart. CDR3 length: 12 amino acids, cysteine to phenylalanine. CDR3 DNA only is kept here, 36 bases in frame from base 1. CDR1 is given as KGHDR and CDR2 as SFDVKD, both from the germline V gene.

General findings and caveats noted by the study authors: In validation, the model predicted progression to ophthalmopathy a median of around six months before onset, with around 70% sensitivity and 72.22% specificity. Most expanded thyroid clonotypes (frequency above 0.001) were also found in blood, which suggests that blood repertoires may mirror thyroid immune responses. Sample size was not statistically predetermined, and investigators were not blinded to group allocation. A model built on a 13 V-J signature distinguished ophthalmopathy from stable hyperthyroidism, reaching 87.88% sensitivity and approximately 83% specificity in cross-validation and 80%/75% in testing.

Amplification of TCR beta CDR3 regions was carried out from RNA transcripts. The TCR CDR3 was subjected to a first round of RT-PCR using the HTBI primer set and the Qiagen OneStep RT-PCR kit. Libraries were constructed in a second round of multiplex PCR, after which size selection and purification were carried out. The libraries were sequenced on an Illumina HiSeq2000 using paired-end 100 bp reads. Per the authors' processing: SOAPnuke was used to process the raw data, with reads discarded if the reads contained adapters or uncalled bases, had a mean Phred below 15, or lacked an exact constant-primer or identifier match. COPE v1.2.5 was used to merge high-quality paired reads, and clonotypes were defined as unique nucleotide sequences. MiTCR v1.1 was used to align the clonotypes against IMGT TRBV, TRBD and TRBJ reference segments. Analysis was restricted to V-J combinations with a frequency above 0.0001, which covered 99.2% of repertoires. The TCS score was defined as F50 (clonal expansion) divided by E x V (chaos), with BLOSUM62-based TCRdist calculated between CDR3 peptides within each V-J. Welch's t-statistics and random forest reduced fewer than 600 V-J features to under 15, which were used in a naive Bayes classifier (R e1071). Starting from the raw public reads, TCRdb applied fastp trimming at Q25, assembled clones with MiXCR and retained in-frame beta chains. A single entry per CDR3 protein holds the most common genes and DNA from its merged rows. The V and J calls were determined by TCRdb, not by the authors. This sample comprises about 740,000 distinct CDR3 sequences, 14% of them detected only once. Of the sample, 10% is held by the ten largest clones.

The chain employs TRBV24-1 and TRBJ1-1; perhaps TRBD1 is the D gene, with 5 bases matching. This clonotype originated in a woman between 18 and 29 years old with Graves' hyperthyroidism. The sample taken for sequencing was blood. The nucleotide sequence reads TGTGCCACCAGCGACAGAGGGACTGAAGCTTTCTTT. This yields the protein CATSDRGTEAFF.